This TCR beta chain was identified during a study of cytomegalovirus exposure and HLA in healthy donors listed by TCRdb under 2017. Background for the entire study: According to an earlier analysis of a few hundred of the donors, some 180 million T cells yielded some 120 million unique TCR beta sequences and 276 Gb of sequence data. Every repertoire in the discovery cohort had been generated on one and the same sequencing platform. Of the approximately 370 genotyped donors, 65% to 90% were placed in the genetic ancestry cluster associated with self-reported Caucasian donors. Besides the first cohort of approximately 710 subjects, a separate validation cohort made up of over 95 different subjects was used. A later analysis re-analyzed previously published TCR beta repertoires from 550 to 700 donors and added high-resolution HLA genotyping to study TCR occurrence patterns. An early release covering roughly 640 HLA-typed donors comprised roughly 300 gigabases of sequencing data and around 86 million unique TCR sequences. The study was designed to test whether signatures of past pathogen exposure could be identified by cataloging public T cell receptors. Typing coverage differed by locus: A, B, C, DRB1 and DQB1 were typed in roughly 629-630 donors, DQA1 in 500 to 550, DPA1 in 606, and DPB1 in roughly 450. Among some 400 genotyped donors of the cohort, an average of roughly 230,000 unique TCR beta nucleotide sequences was sequenced per donor, of which approximately 18% were non-productive. A later genetic analysis used genome-wide SNP genotypes for 398 of the 666 donors, treating that subset as a discovery cohort. The study combined high-throughput TCR immunosequencing, statistical association of individual TCRs with disease status, and machine learning to predict cytomegalovirus infection status. Donor age, sex, ethnicity and CMV serostatus were compiled together with the repertoire data. To decide whether each TCR beta V gene segment behaved as functional or pseudogenic, an earlier analysis of some 600 of the donors relied on high-throughput TCR beta sequencing. Four to six DR-DQ haplotypes were handled as single units for association and clustering because linkage in the cohort was strong. HLA typing included class I and class II loci at four-digit resolution. In the later analysis, no new phenotypic data were used to find candidate immune exposures; instead, reliance was placed on TCR beta sequences and their occurrence across donors. The study used immunosequencing to profile the T cell repertoires of approximately 640 subjects and linked those repertoires to cytomegalovirus serostatus.

The cohort consisted of approximately 690 healthy bone marrow donors. At the time of sampling, all cohort members were nominally healthy, though unrecorded immune exposures were likely present. The donor was CMV seropositive and was included in the group of some 290 seropositive cohort members. A peripheral blood sample was collected from each donor, and TCR beta sequencing was performed on peripheral blood mononuclear cells. Genomic DNA was extracted from the blood cell samples with the Qiagen DNeasy Blood Extraction Kit. Beyond this particular receptor, the publication reports: A total of about 180 TCR beta chains were listed by the study as associated with cytomegalovirus. The earlier analysis of about 600 of the donors excluded approximately 15 rarely observed V segments, including chromosome 9 orphons, because counts were too low. In a later analysis, the rate of TCR association differed among HLA loci, with DRB1 alleles having the most associated TCRs and HLA-C alleles having the fewest. Correlated functional status among segregating V segments might reflect linkage disequilibrium, but an unknown experimental factor could not be ruled out. Roughly uniform sequencing depth across donors was assumed in presence/absence analyses, although this assumption may not hold. A further reported finding was that TCR beta sequences accurately predicted the HLA-A and HLA-B alleles for most subjects in the first cohort. A later genetic analysis reported fewer N-insertions in productive TCRs among donors in an Asian-associated ancestry cluster than the roughly 640-donor mean. According to the authors, the approach could potentially be generalized to other disease states and immunological phenotypes. At a false discovery rate of 0.05, a later analysis linked fewer than 20,000 TCR beta sequences to specific HLA alleles. A later analysis reported that several top co-occurrence clusters appeared linked to parvovirus B19, influenza, CMV and Epstein-Barr virus. Immune exposure information for the cohort was limited to CMV serostatus. The classifier was reported to diagnose cytomegalovirus status with high specificity and sensitivity in both the original and validation cohorts. Most TCR sequences were observed very rarely across donors, whereas some public TCRs were present in many individuals. A few of the identified cytomegalovirus-associated TCR beta chains were confirmed in vitro to be specific for cytomegalovirus antigens. A later genetic analysis associated a missense DCLRE1C variant with V-gene and J-gene trimming of TCR beta chains, and an independent cohort replicated the association. Because HLA typing was missing for some donors at each locus, association tests included only the typed subset. A cluster of highly shared sequence variants was judged likely to be a technical artifact of the sequencing pipeline. In a later analysis, most CMV-associated TCR beta chains were found to appear HLA-restricted, with HLA associations seemingly driven largely by CMV exposure. Strong co-occurrence of HLA alleles, especially DR and DQ, made assigning TCR associations to individual alleles difficult. The cohort was sequenced for TCR beta chains only, and without alpha or paired-chain data the features that could be detected were limited. In a later analysis, HLA-associated TCR beta chains showed more clonal expansion and lower generation probabilities than non-associated chains that were equally common. An earlier analysis of approximately 530 of the donors showed that most TCR beta V segments appeared in productive rearrangements either about 87% or about 30% of the time, which broadly matched IMGT annotations.

In regard to this clone: The target of this receptor is not known. No much larger clone exists at a distance of one base, and base qualities are not known.

The library was prepared using the immunoSEQ multiplex PCR assay. For the multiplex PCR, a mixture combining 60 forward primers for TCR Vbeta segments and 13 reverse primers for TCR Jbeta segments was used. Amplification of the CDR3 region of rearranged TCR beta genes was performed with a multiplex PCR assay on genomic DNA. Amplified TCR beta libraries were sequenced as 87-base-pair reads on the Illumina HiSeq System. Per the original workflow: A later analysis counted 75 million to 100 million unique TCR beta chains across the 600 to 850 repertoires, and some 12 million of these chains were shared by at least two donors. A nearest-neighbor algorithm error-corrected the raw reads and collapsed the reads into unique sequences, merging closely related sequences to remove PCR and sequencing errors. CDR3 sequences were aligned to IMGT reference sequences to assign V, D and J gene segments. Each retained sequence needed at least a six-nucleotide match to both a V gene segment and a J gene segment. A rearrangement counted as productive if the CDR3 had no stop codons and remained in frame with V and J, and every other rearrangement counted as non-productive. CDR3 was defined according to IMGT convention as the region running from the second conserved V-encoded cysteine to the conserved J-encoded phenylalanine. The earlier analysis of about 620 of the donors excluded sequences that lacked an unambiguous match to a single V gene segment. In an earlier analysis of 587 of the donors, V segments were called functional above 56.7% productive rearrangements and were called segregating when the between-donor standard deviation exceeded 5%. A statistical classification framework was built for diagnosing cytomegalovirus status from the catalog of TCR beta chain sequences. In a later analysis, V and J genes were assigned by comparing TCR nucleotide sequences against IMGT/GENE-DB human TR gene sequences. A later analysis assigned CDR3 sequences and most-parsimonious VDJ recombination scenarios with the TCRdist pipeline. In a later analysis, every TCR beta chain was defined by the combination of its CDR3 amino acid sequence and its V-gene family, and reads without a unique V-gene family were dropped. As a way to deal with suspected cross-contamination and a sequencing artifact, a later analysis dropped 500 to 700 nucleotide sequences that were highly shared and had low generation probability. In a later analysis, a clonal expansion index for each public chain was calculated from normalized within-repertoire ranks of inferred template counts. In a later analysis, generation probabilities were computed using a VDJ recombination model fitted to out-of-frame rearrangements, and the results were checked against IGoR. A later analysis scored TCR-TCR, TCR-HLA and TCR-CMV co-occurrence with hypergeometric tests, applying a repertoire-size bias correction to TCR pairs. To estimate false discovery rates, a later analysis permuted the HLA or CMV assignments 20 times. A later analysis grouped co-occurring TCRs with DBSCAN, adding TCRdist sequence similarity when clustering within HLA-allele-positive subsets. For co-occurrence clustering, repertoires with fewer than 30,000 or more than 120,000 public chains were excluded, along with five repertoires with anomalous nucleotide sharing. TCRdb stores this immuneACCESS table with in-frame sequences only. Part of the clones is absent; in the studies checked, under half of the shortfall reflects unresolved V genes, and no reason is known for the rest. The DNA was the basis for D and trimming; V, J and clone size are from that table. Recorded for this sample are 110,000 or so clones; around 77% of them occurred a single time. Of the sample, more than 15% falls within the top ten clones.

The sample consisted of PBMCs. This receptor was obtained from a man aged 45-65 years in good health and CMV-seropositive.

The DNA sequence is TGTGCCAGCAGCTCGACCCGCGACCTAGCGGGAGCCGAGCAGTACTTC. Its translation reads: CASSSTRDLAGAEQYF. In this chain, TRBV7-2 is recombined with TRBJ2-7; 10 bases in between match TRBD2. The CDR3 runs 16 residues from the cysteine to the phenylalanine. Kept here is only the CDR3 DNA, which spans 48 bases and is read in frame from base 1. Based on the germline V gene, the CDR1 and CDR2 sequences are SGHTA and FQGNSA. V is pruned by 4 bases and J by 6 bases, leaving 12 bases of the junction without a gene match.